This TCR beta chain was observed in a study of spatial heterogeneity in lung cancer. This clonotype was observed a handful of times. Its antigen is not known. As an off-target read in a library built for alpha chains, this beta chain has a frequency of little significance. Every molecule of TCR cDNA had its own unique molecular identifier. TCRdb processed the 5' RACE reads anew with MiXCR; each CDR3 protein has one entry. This sample has under 7,500 distinct CDR3 sequences, with about 7.7% found just once. Study-wide findings and caveats: Compared with follow-up, resection was when ubiquitous expanded tumor TCRs appeared in blood more.

CDR3 length equals 14 residues. Trimming removed 6 bases at V and 4 bases at J, with 16 bases between. Stated time point: sample taken at primary tumor resection. No cell sorting; template was whole RNA from tumor, lung tissue or PBMC. Patients with untreated early-stage non-small cell lung cancer, numbering roughly 69, were the donors. The clonotype comes from a male donor with early-stage non-small cell lung cancer. This chain links TRBV12-3 or TRBV12-4 with TRBJ2-7, with a weak D call TRBD2 (6 bases). The sample here was PBMCs, taken at surgery. CDR3 DNA: TGTGCCAGCAGCCCGGGGGAGAGGGCGTACGAGCAGTACTTC. Protein product: CASSPGERAYEQYF.